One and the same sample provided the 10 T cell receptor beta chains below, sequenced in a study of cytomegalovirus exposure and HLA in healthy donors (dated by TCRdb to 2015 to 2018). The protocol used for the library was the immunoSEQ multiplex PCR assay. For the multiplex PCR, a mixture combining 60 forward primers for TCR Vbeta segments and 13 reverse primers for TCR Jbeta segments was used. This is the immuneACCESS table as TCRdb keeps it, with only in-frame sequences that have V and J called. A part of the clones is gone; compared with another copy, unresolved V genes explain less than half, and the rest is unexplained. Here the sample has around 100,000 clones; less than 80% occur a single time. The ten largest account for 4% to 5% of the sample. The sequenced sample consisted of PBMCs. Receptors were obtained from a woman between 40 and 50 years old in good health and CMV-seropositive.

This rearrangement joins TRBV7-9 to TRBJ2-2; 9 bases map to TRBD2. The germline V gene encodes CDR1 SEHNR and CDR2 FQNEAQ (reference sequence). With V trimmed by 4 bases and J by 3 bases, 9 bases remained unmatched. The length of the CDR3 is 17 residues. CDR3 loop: CASSSSGGTSYTGELFF. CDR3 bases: TGTGCCAGCAGCTCCTCAGGCGGGACTAGCTACACCGGGGAGCTGTTTTTT.

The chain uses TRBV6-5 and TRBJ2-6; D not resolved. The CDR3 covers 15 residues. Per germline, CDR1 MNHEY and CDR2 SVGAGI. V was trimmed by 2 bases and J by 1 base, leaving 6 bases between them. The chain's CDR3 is CASSYIYSGANVLTF. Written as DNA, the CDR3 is TGTGCCAGCAGTTACATATATTCTGGGGCCAACGTCCTGACTTTC.

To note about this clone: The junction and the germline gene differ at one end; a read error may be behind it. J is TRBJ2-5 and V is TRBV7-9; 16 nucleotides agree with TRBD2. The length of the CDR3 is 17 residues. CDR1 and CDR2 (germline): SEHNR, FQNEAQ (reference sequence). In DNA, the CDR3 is TGTTCCAGCAGCTTGGGGACTAGCGGGGGGGTTGCGGAGACCCAGTACTTC. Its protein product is CSSSLGTSGGVAETQYF. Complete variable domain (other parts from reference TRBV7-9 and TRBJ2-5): DTGVSQNPRHKITKRGQNVTFRCDPISEHNRLYWYRQTLGQGPEFLTYFQNEAQLEKSRLLSDRFSAERPKGSFSTLEIQRTEQGDSAMYLCSSSLGTSGGVAETQYFGPGTRLLVL.

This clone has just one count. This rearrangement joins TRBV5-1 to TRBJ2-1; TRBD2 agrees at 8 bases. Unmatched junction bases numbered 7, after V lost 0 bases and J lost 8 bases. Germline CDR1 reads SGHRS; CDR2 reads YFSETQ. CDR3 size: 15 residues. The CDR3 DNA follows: TGCGCCAGCAGCTTGGCCGGGGGGGCCTGGGATGAGCAGTTCTTC. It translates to CASSLAGGAWDEQFF.

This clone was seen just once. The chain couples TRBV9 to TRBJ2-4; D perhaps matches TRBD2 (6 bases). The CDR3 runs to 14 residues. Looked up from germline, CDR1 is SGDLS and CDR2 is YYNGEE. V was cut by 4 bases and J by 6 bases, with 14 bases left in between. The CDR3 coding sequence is TGTGCCAGCAGCTCCGGTCTAGCGACAAACATTCAGTACTTC. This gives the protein CASSSGLATNIQYF.

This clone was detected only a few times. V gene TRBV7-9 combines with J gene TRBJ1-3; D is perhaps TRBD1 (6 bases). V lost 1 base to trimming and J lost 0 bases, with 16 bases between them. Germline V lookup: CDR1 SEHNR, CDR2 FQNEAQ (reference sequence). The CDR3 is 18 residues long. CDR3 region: CASSLGGRGSLSGNTIYF. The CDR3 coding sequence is TGTGCCAGCAGCTTAGGGGGCAGGGGATCCCTCTCTGGAAACACCATATATTTT.

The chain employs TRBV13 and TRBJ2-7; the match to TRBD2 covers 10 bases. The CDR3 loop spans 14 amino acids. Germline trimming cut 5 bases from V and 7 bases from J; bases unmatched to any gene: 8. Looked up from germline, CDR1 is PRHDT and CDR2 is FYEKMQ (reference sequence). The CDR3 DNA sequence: TGTGCCAGCAGCGCCCCTAGCGGGGGCCCAGAGCAGTACTTC. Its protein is CASSAPSGGPEQYF.

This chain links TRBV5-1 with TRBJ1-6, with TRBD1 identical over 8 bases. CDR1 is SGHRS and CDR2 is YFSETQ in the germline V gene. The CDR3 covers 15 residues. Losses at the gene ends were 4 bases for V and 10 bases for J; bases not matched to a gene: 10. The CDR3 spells CASSVQGDNRSPLHF. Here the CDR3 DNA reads TGCGCCAGCAGCGTACAGGGGGATAATCGCTCACCCCTCCACTTT.

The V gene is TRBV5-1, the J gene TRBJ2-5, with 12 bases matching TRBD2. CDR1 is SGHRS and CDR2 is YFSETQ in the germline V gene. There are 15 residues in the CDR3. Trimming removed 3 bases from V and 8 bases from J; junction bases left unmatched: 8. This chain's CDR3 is CASSSASGGAGTQYF. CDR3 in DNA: TGCGCCAGCAGCTCCGCTAGCGGGGGGGCGGGAACCCAGTACTTC.

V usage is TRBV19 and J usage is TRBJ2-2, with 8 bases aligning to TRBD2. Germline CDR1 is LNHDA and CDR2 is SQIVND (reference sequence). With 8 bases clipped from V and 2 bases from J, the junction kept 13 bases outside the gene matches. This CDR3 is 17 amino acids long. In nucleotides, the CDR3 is TGTGCCAGTCCCGAACCAAGGCGGGAGGTTAACACCGGGGAGCTGTTTTTT. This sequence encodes CASPEPRREVNTGELFF. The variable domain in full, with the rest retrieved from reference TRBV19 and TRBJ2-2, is DGGITQSPKYLFRKEGQNVTLSCEQNLNHDAMYWYRQDPGQGLRLIYYSQIVNDFQKGDIAEGYSVSREKKESFPLTVTSAQKNPTAFYLCASPEPRREVNTGELFFGEGSRLTVL.